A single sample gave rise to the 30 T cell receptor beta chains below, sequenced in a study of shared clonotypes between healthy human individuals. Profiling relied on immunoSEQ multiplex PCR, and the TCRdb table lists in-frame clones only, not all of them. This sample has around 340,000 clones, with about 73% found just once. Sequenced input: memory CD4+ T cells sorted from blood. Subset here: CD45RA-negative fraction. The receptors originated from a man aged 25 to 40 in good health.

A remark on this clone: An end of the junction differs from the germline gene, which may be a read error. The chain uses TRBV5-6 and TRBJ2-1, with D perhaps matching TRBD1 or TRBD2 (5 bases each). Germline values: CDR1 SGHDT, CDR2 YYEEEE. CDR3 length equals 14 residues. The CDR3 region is CASSMGVRSGNHIF. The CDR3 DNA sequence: TGTGCCAGCAGCATGGGGGTAAGGTCAGGGAACCACATCTTC.

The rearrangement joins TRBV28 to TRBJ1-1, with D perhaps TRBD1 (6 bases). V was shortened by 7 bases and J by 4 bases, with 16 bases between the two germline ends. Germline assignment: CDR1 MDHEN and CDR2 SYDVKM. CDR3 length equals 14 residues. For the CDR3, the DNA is TGTGCCAGCACCCCGGGGGCAGGGACCACTGAAGCTTTCTTT. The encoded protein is CASTPGAGTTEAFF.

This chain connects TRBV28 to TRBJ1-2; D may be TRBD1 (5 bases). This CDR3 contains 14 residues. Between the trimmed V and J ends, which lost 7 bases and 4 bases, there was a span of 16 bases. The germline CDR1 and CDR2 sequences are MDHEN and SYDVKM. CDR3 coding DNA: TGTGCCAGCACCGCTCCGGGACGGAGCTATGGCTACACCTTC. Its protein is CASTAPGRSYGYTF.

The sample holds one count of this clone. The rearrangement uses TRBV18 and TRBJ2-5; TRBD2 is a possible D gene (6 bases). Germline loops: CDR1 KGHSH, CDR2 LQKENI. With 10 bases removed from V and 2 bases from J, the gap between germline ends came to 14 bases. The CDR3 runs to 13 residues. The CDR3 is CATAPGGQETQYF. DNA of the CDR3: TGTGCCACCGCCCCCGGGGGACAAGAGACCCAGTACTTC.

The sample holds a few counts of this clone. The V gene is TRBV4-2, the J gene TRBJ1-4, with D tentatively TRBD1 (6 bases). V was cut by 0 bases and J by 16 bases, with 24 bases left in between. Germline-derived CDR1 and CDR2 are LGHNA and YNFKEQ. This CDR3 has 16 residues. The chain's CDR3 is CASSQETGAYDFIQFF. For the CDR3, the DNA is TGTGCCAGCAGCCAAGAGACAGGAGCCTACGACTTCATTCAGTTTTTT.

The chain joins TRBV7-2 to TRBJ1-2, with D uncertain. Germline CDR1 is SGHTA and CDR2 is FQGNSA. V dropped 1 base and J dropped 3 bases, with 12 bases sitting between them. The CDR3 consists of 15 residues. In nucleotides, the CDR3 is TGTGCCAGCAGCTTAGGTCCGGCAGCCTACTATGGCTACACCTTC. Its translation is CASSLGPAAYYGYTF.

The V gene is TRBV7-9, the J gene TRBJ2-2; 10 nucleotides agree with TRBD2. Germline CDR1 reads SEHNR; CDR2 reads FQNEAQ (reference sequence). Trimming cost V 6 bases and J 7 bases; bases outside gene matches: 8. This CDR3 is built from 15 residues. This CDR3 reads CASRASGRFSGELFF. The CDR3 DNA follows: TGTGCCAGCAGGGCTAGCGGGAGATTTAGCGGGGAGCTGTTTTTT.

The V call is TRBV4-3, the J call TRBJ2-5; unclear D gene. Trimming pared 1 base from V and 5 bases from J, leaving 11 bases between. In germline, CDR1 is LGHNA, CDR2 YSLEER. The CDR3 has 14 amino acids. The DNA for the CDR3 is TGCGCCAGCAGCCAAGCGGGCTCTGTTGAGACCCAGTACTTC. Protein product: CASSQAGSVETQYF.

The CDR3, as DNA: TGTGCCTGGAGTGTCAACCTCTACGAGCAGTACTTC. Amino acids: CAWSVNLYEQYF. V and J are TRBV30 and TRBJ2-7, with D uncertain. Trimming removed 0 bases at V and 3 bases at J, with 6 bases between. Germline CDR1 is GTSNPN and CDR2 is SVGIG (reference sequence). CDR3 length: 12 residues.

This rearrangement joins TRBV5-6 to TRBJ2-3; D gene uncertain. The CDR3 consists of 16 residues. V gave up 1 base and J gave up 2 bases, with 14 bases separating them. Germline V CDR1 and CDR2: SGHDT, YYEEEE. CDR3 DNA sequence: TGTGCCAGCAGCTTGTATGGCGGAACGACCACAGATACGCAGTATTTT. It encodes CASSLYGGTTTDTQYF.

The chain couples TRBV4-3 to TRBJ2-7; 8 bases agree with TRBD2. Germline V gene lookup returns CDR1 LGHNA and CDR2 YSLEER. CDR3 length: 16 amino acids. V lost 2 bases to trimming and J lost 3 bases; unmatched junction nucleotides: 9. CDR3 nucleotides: TGCGCCAGCAGCCAAAGAATAGCGGGGACGGTCTACGAGCAGTACTTC. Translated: CASSQRIAGTVYEQYF.

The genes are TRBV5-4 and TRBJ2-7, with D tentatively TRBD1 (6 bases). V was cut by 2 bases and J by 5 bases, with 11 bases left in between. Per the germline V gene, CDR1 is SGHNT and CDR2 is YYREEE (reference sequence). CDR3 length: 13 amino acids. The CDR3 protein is CASSFLAGDEQYF. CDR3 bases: TGTGCCAGCAGCTTCCTGGCAGGGGACGAGCAGTACTTC.

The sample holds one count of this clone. The CDR3 sequence is CASVGAVNNEQFF. For the CDR3, the DNA is TGCGCCAGCGTGGGAGCGGTTAACAATGAGCAGTTCTTC. This chain links TRBV10-2 with TRBJ2-1; tentative D call: TRBD2 (5 bases). The CDR3 covers 13 residues. The germline V gene has CDR1 WSHSY and CDR2 SAAADI. V lost 8 bases to trimming and J lost 5 bases, with 13 bases between them.

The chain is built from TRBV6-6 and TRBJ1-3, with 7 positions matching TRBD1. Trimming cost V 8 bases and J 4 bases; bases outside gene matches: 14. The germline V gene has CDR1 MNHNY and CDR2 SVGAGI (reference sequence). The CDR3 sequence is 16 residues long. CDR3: CASSRGQTVGGNTIYF. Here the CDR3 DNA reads TGTGCCAGCTCGAGGGGACAGACTGTAGGCGGAAACACCATATATTTT.

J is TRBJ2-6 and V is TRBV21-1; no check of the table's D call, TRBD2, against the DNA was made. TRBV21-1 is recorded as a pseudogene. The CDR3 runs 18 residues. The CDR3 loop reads CASSKYRGAPFGANVLTF. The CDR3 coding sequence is TGTGCCAGCAGCAAATATCGGGGGGCGCCGTTTGGGGCCAACGTCCTGACTTTC.

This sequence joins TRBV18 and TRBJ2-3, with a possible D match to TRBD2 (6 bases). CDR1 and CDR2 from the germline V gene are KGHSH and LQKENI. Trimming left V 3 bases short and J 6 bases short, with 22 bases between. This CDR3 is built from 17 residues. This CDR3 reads CASSPYPPGGVADTQYF. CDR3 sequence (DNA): TGTGCCAGCTCACCTTATCCCCCAGGCGGGGTTGCGGATACGCAGTATTTT.

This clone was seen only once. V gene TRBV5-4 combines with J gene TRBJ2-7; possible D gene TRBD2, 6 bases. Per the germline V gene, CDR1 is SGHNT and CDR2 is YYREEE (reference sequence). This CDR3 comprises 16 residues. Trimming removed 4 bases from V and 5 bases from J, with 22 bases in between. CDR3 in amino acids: CASSPRGDPLGNEQYF. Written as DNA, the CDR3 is TGTGCCAGCAGCCCGCGGGGAGACCCTTTGGGGAACGAGCAGTACTTC.

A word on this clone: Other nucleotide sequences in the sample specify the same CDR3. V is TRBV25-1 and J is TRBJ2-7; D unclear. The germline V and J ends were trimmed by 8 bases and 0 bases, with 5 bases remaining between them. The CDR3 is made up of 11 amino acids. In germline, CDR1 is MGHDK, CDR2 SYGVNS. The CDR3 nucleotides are TGTGCCAGCGCTGGCTCCTACGAGCAGTACTTC. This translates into CASAGSYEQYF.

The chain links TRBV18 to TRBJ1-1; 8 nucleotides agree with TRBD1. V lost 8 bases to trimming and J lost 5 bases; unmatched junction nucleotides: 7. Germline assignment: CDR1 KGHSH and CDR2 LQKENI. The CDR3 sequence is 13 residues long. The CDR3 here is CASRGQGSTEAFF. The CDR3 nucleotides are TGTGCCAGCCGAGGACAGGGATCGACTGAAGCTTTCTTT.

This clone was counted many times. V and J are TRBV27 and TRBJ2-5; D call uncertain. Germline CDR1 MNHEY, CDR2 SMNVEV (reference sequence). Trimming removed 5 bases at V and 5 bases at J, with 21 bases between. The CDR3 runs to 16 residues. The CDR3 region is CASSTRPWAQRETQYF. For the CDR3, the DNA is TGTGCCAGCAGTACGCGACCGTGGGCACAGAGGGAGACCCAGTACTTC.

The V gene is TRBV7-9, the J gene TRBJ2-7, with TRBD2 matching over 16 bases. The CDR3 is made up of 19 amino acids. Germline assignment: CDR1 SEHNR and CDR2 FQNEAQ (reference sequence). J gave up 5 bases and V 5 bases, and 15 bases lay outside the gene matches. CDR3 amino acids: CASSPKGLAGGPIRDEQYF. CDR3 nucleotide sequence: TGTGCCAGCAGCCCGAAGGGACTAGCGGGAGGGCCTATTAGGGACGAGCAGTACTTC.

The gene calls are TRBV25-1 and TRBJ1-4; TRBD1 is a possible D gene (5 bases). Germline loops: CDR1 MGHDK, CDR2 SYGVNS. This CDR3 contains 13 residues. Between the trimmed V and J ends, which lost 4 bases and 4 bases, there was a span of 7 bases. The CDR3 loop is CASSAQGNEKLFF. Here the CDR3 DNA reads TGTGCCAGCAGTGCCCAGGGTAATGAAAAACTGTTTTTT.

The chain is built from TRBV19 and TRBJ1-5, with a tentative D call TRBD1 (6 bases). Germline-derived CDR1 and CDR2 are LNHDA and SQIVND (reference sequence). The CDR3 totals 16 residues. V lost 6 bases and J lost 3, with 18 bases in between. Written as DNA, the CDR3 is TGTGCCAGTAGAACTCATTGGGGGACACCCAATCAGCCCCAGCATTTT. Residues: CASRTHWGTPNQPQHF.

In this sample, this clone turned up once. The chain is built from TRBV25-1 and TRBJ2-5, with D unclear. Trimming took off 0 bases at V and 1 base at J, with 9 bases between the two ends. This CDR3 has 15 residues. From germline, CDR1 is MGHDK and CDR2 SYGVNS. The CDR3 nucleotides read TGTGCCAGCAGTGAATATCGGAGAACCCAAGAGACCCAGTACTTC. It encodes CASSEYRRTQETQYF.

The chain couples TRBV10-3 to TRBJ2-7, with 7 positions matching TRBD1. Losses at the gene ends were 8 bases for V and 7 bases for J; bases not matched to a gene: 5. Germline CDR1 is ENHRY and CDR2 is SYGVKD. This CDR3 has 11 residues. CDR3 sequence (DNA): TGTGCCATCGGACAGGTTGAGGAGCAGTACTTC. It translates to CAIGQVEEQYF.

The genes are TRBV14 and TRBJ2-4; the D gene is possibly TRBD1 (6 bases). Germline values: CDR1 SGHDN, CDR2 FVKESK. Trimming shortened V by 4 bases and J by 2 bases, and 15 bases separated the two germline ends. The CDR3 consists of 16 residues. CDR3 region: CASSPQTTGPKNIQYF. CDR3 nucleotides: TGTGCCAGCAGCCCCCAGACGACAGGCCCCAAAAACATTCAGTACTTC.

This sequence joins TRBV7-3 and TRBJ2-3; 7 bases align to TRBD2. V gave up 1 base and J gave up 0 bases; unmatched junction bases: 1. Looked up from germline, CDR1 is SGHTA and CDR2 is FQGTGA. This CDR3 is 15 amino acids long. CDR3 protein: CASSLMRGSTDTQYF. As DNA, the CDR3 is TGTGCCAGCAGCTTAATGCGGGGGAGCACAGATACGCAGTATTTT.

In DNA, the CDR3 is TGTGCCACCAGCAGAGAGGGGGCGGTTGAAAAACTGTTTTTT. It codes for CATSREGAVEKLFF. The chain employs TRBV15 and TRBJ1-4; D is possibly TRBD1 (6 bases). V was cut by 0 bases and J by 7 bases, with 9 bases left in between. This CDR3 spans 14 amino acids. Germline values: CDR1 LNHNV, CDR2 YYDKDF (reference sequence).

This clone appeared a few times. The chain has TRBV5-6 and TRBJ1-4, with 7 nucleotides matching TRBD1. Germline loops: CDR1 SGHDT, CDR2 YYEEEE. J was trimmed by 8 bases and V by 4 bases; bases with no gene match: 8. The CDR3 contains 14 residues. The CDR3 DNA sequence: TGTGCCAGCAGCCCGGGACAGCGGGACGAAAAACTGTTTTTT. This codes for CASSPGQRDEKLFF.

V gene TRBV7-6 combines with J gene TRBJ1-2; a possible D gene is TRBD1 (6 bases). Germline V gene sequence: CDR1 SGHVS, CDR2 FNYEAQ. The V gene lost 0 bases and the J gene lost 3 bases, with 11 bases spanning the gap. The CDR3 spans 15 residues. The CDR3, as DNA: TGTGCCAGCAGCTTAGCGTCCAGGGGTGACTATGGCTACACCTTC. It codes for CASSLASRGDYGYTF.